The entry below gives a single T cell receptor (beta chain) sequence along with its context. The data derive from a study of T cell changes during pregnancy in multiple sclerosis. Data came from immunoSEQ multiplex PCR; TCRdb stores just in-frame clones and leaves some out. Among about 49,000 clones, nearly 90% were seen once, and the ten largest hold 4.5% to 5.5%. Looked up from germline, CDR1 is MNHEY and CDR2 is SVGAGI. J was trimmed by 6 bases and V by 7 bases; bases with no gene match: 10. This CDR3 has 15 amino acids. The chain is built from TRBV6-5 and TRBJ2-2; TRBD2 matches 8 bases. Sequencing was performed on peripheral blood, taken after pregnancy. The receptor was derived from a female donor in good health, enrolled as a control in a pregnancy study. The CDR3 loop reads CASILARGGPGELFF. The CDR3 coding sequence is TGTGCCAGCATTCTAGCCCGGGGGGGCCCCGGGGAGCTGTTTTTT.